This T cell receptor beta chain was sequenced for a study of post-analysis software for immune sequencing data. Study-level points and caveats: Several TRBV segments were more frequent in patients than controls; TRBV5-6, TRBV5-1 and TRBV20-1 belonged to this group.

To note about this clonotype: Its matching antigen is unknown.

The germline V and J ends were trimmed by 3 bases and 11 bases, with 19 bases remaining between them. Germline assignment: CDR1 LGHDT and CDR2 YNNKEL (reference sequence). This CDR3 is built from 14 residues. The TCR beta cDNA libraries contained unique molecular identifiers. TCRdb re-called the PCR reads through MiXCR, storing one row per CDR3 protein. The table records roughly 800,000 distinct CDR3 sequences, around 50% of them present only once. The sequence derives from a girl aged 5 to 17 with multiple sclerosis. This chain joins TRBV3-1 and TRBJ2-5, with D possibly being TRBD1 or TRBD2 (6 bases each). Material: blood. The CDR3 region has the DNA TGTGCCAGCAGCCATTCTAGCAGGGGAGGTGAGCAGTACTTC. This sequence encodes CASSHSSRGGEQYF.